This T cell receptor beta chain was sequenced during a study of T cells in Graves' hyperthyroidism and ophthalmopathy. Study at large: Blood was drawn when the patient was first diagnosed and still untreated.

At least ten counts were recorded for this clonotype. Amplification yielded TCR beta CDR3 regions, with RNA transcripts as the source. Primed by the HTBI set, a first-round RT-PCR was run on the TCR CDR3. MiXCR, run by TCRdb on the multiplex PCR reads, gives a single entry per CDR3 protein. In the table there are approximately 150,000 distinct CDR3 sequences, 9.4% of which are singletons. Germline loops: CDR1 SGHAT, CDR2 FQNNGV. V trimming: 2 bases; J trimming: 3 bases; junction bases outside the gene matches: 6. This CDR3 contains 15 residues. The source material was blood. The V call is TRBV11-2, the J call TRBJ2-7, with 8 bases fitting TRBD2. The TCR comes from a young woman with Graves' hyperthyroidism that later progressed to Graves' ophthalmopathy. The CDR3 coding sequence is TGTGCCAGCAGCTTAAGTCACCGGGAGGGCTACGAGCAGTACTTC. As protein: CASSLSHREGYEQYF. The whole variable domain, remainder taken from reference TRBV11-2 and TRBJ2-7, is EAGVAQSPRYKIIEKRQSVAFWCNPISGHATLYWYQQILGQGPKLLIQFQNNGVVDDSQLPKDRFSAERLKGVDSTLKIQPAKLEDSAVYLCASSLSHREGYEQYFGPGTRLTVT.